This T cell receptor beta chain was recovered during a study of shared clonotypes between healthy human individuals. Sequencing was performed with immunoSEQ multiplex PCR; in TCRdb, only in-frame clones are kept and a portion is missing. The sample has approximately 1.9 million clones, around 93% seen once. With respect to this clone: Its target is not known.

Germline V lookup: CDR1 MNHEY, CDR2 SMNVEV (reference sequence). Losses at the gene ends were 2 bases for V and 6 bases for J; bases not matched to a gene: 4. This CDR3 has 15 residues. Terminally differentiated effector memory CD45RA+ cells were excluded from the naive CD8 cells, which were CD45RO-negative and positively selected for CCR7. General study points: The genetic and exposure-history diversity represented was limited by few donors. Four donors shared approximately 5% of their naive CD4 clonotypes. Researchers sampled only blood; tissue repertoires likely differ.

The receptor was derived from a man between 18 and 29 years old in good health. Some clones in this sample may be carry-over from other donors' samples. V usage is TRBV27 and J usage is TRBJ2-1; 10 bases agree with TRBD2. The sequenced sample consisted of naive CD8+ T cells from PBMCs. CDR3 in DNA: TGTGCCAGCAGTTTAATAGCGGGAGGCCCCAATGAGCAGTTCTTC. It yields the protein CASSLIAGGPNEQFF.